This TCR beta chain was retrieved from a study of shared clonotypes between healthy human individuals. Study-level results: Donor clonotype sharing was expected to depend on sequencing depth.

As to this clone: Its antigen is undetermined.

Assay used: immunoSEQ multiplex PCR; TCRdb lists only in-frame clones, some missing. Of 2,500,000 or so clones listed, roughly nine tenths are singletons. Donors included only healthy HIV-negative adults lacking recent acute infections or vaccinations. Donors comprised only Caucasian adults living in Nashville, Tennessee. Trimming pared 7 bases from V and 6 bases from J, leaving 15 bases between. The germline V gene encodes CDR1 SGHAT and CDR2 FQNNGV. The CDR3 has 13 amino acids. The gene calls are TRBV11-2 and TRBJ1-1; D is possibly TRBD1 (5 bases). The source is a young man in good health. Sequencing input: naive CD4+ T cells sorted from blood. Subset noted: CD45RA+ positively selected. Written as DNA, the CDR3 is TGTGCCAGCACTGACGGCGGGGGAGCTGAAGCTTTCTTT. Its protein is CASTDGGGAEAFF.